This TCR beta chain was found in a study of cytomegalovirus exposure and HLA in healthy donors. The CDR3 loop spans 14 amino acids. V was pared by 6 bases and J by 5 bases, with 10 bases of the junction left unmatched. Germline values: CDR1 MDHEN, CDR2 SYDVKM. With 60 Vbeta and 13 Jbeta primers, the PCR was carried out. Data came from immunoSEQ multiplex PCR; TCRdb stores just in-frame clones and leaves some out. The table has 120,000 to 150,000 clones, 60% to 85% seen once. Sequenced material: PBMCs. The sequence was obtained from a woman in her thirties or forties in good health and CMV-seropositive. The chain has TRBV28 and TRBJ2-7; 7 bases agree with TRBD1. CDR3 sequence reads: CASSRQGTSHEQYF. The CDR3 region has the DNA TGTGCCAGCAGCCGACAGGGAACATCCCACGAGCAGTACTTC.